Presented here are 11 T cell receptor beta chains from one specimen sequenced in a study of cytomegalovirus exposure and HLA in healthy donors. This table comes from immunoSEQ multiplex PCR, and its TCRdb copy is limited to in-frame clones, with some not included. The sample yields approximately 200,000 clones, 80% to 90% seen once. Sequenced input: PBMCs. The receptors were sampled from a woman younger than 45 in good health and CMV-seropositive.

This chain connects TRBV6-1 to TRBJ2-7; 9 nucleotides align to TRBD1. Germline CDR1 is MNHNS and CDR2 is SASEGT. The trim removed 4 bases at V and 6 bases at J, leaving 7 bases unmatched. CDR3 length equals 14 residues. CDR3 sequence reads: CASSGGTGYGEQYF. Here the CDR3 DNA reads TGTGCCAGCAGTGGGGGGACAGGGTATGGCGAGCAGTACTTC.

This clone was seen more than once but under ten times. The chain joins TRBV5-6 to TRBJ2-2; D gene uncertain. CDR3 length: 14 amino acids. V was pared by 0 bases and J by 5 bases, with 8 bases between. CDR1 SGHDT and CDR2 YYEEEE come from the germline V gene. This CDR3 is CASSLDAGTGELFF. The DNA of the CDR3 is TGTGCCAGCAGCTTGGATGCCGGTACCGGGGAGCTGTTTTTT.

The V gene is TRBV20-1, the J gene TRBJ2-1, with 7 nucleotides matching TRBD1. Germline loops: CDR1 DFQATT, CDR2 SNEGSKA (reference sequence). There are 10 residues in the CDR3. V was clipped by 4 bases and J by 15 bases; unmatched bases: 6. CDR3 nucleotides: TGCAGTGCTATCAGGACAGGTCGGTTCTTC. It codes for CSAIRTGRFF.

The chain joins TRBV18 to TRBJ2-7; D perhaps matches TRBD1 (5 bases). The CDR3 extends over 13 amino acids. Trimming took 3 bases from V and 2 from J, leaving 8 bases between them. Germline CDR1 and CDR2: KGHSH and LQKENI. DNA of the CDR3: TGTGCCAGCTCACCGGGGCGGCCCTACGAGCAGTACTTC. It codes for CASSPGRPYEQYF.

Concerning this clone: An end of the junction does not agree with germline; a read error may underlie this. This chain links TRBV7-7 with TRBJ2-7; 10 bases map to TRBD1. The CDR3 runs 15 residues. The germline CDR1 and CDR2 sequences are SSHAT and FNYEAQ (reference sequence). The CDR3 reads CASSLGRQGAYEQYF. CDR3 nucleotide sequence: TGTGCTAGCAGCTTAGGGCGACAGGGGGCTTACGAGCAGTACTTC. Together with reference TRBV7-7 and TRBJ2-7, the CDR3 gives the full variable domain: GAGVSQSPRYKVTKRGQDVTLRCDPISSHATLYWYQQALGQGPEFLTYFNYEAQPDKSGLPSDRFSAERPEGSISTLTIQRTEQRDSAMYRCASSLGRQGAYEQYFGPGTRLTVT.

V is TRBV5-4 and J is TRBJ2-7; possibly TRBD1 for D (5 bases). Germline loops: CDR1 SGHNT, CDR2 YYREEE (reference sequence). The CDR3 extends over 13 amino acids. V lost 4 bases, J lost 4 bases, and 12 bases lay in between. The CDR3 sequence is CASSPETAYEQYF. DNA of the CDR3: TGTGCCAGCAGCCCGGAGACAGCTTACGAGCAGTACTTC.

The chain employs TRBV19 and TRBJ2-3, with 8 bases that match TRBD1. There are 16 residues in the CDR3. The J segment lost 3 bases and the V segment lost 5 bases, leaving 10 bases of the junction unmatched. The germline V gene encodes CDR1 LNHDA and CDR2 SQIVND (reference sequence). The CDR3 nucleotides are TGTGCCAGTAGTTCCCAACAGGGGGTGGTGACAGATACGCAGTATTTT. This encodes CASSSQQGVVTDTQYF.

The chain uses TRBV5-8 and TRBJ2-7; 7 positions match TRBD1. CDR1 is SGHTS, CDR2 YDEGEE, per germline. V gave up 2 bases and J gave up 1 base; unmatched junction bases: 3. This CDR3 comprises 14 residues. As DNA, the CDR3 is TGTGCCAGCAGCTTAGGGACAGCTTCCTACGAGCAGTACTTC. Its translation is CASSLGTASYEQYF.

The rearrangement links TRBV6-6 to TRBJ2-7; 7 nucleotides line up with TRBD2. After removal of 4 bases from V and 4 bases from J, the junction contained 7 bases not matched to a gene. The CDR3 runs to 14 residues. Germline lookup yields CDR1 MNHNY and CDR2 SVGAGI (reference sequence). The DNA of the CDR3 is TGTGCCAGCAGTTTCACGGGAGGAGTATACGAGCAGTACTTC. Its translation is CASSFTGGVYEQYF.

The chain joins TRBV6-5 to TRBJ2-3; no firm D call. This CDR3 contains 15 residues. Germline V gene data show CDR1 as MNHEY and CDR2 as SVGAGI. V was cut by 5 bases and J by 0 bases, with 12 bases left in between. CDR3 loop: CASSPDIRSTDTQYF. The CDR3 DNA sequence: TGTGCCAGCAGTCCTGACATCCGAAGCACAGATACGCAGTATTTT.

This clone came up once. V usage is TRBV4-1 and J usage is TRBJ1-2, with 7 bases matching TRBD1. CDR3 length equals 16 residues. Germline assignment: CDR1 MGHRA and CDR2 YSYEKL. The V and J ends lost 0 bases and 1 base, in that order; junction bases with no gene match: 5. This CDR3 reads CASSQDPGTDNYGYTF. Written as DNA, the CDR3 is TGCGCCAGCAGCCAAGACCCCGGGACAGATAACTATGGCTACACCTTC.